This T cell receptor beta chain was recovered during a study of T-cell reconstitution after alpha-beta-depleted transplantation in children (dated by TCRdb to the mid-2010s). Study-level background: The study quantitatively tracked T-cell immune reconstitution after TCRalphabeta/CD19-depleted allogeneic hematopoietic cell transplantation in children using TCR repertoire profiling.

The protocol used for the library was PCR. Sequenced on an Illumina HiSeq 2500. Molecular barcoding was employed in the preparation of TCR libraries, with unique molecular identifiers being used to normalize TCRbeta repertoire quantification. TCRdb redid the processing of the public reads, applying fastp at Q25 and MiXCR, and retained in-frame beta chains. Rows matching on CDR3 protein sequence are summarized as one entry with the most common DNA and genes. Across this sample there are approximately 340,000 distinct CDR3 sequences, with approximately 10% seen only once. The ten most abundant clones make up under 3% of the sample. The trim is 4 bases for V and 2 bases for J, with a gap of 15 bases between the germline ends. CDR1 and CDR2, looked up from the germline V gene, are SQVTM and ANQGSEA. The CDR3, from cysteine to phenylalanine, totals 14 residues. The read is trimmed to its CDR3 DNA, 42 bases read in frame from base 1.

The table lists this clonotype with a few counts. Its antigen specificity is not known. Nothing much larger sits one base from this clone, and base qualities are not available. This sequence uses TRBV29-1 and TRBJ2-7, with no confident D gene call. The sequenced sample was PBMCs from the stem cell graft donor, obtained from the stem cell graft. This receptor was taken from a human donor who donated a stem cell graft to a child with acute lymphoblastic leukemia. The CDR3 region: CSVGTVGRAYEQYF. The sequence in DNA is TGCAGCGTTGGTACGGTGGGCCGGGCCTACGAGCAGTACTTC.